The 25 T cell receptor beta chains below come from one sample, sequenced in a study of blood T cells in healthy people across ages. For the second PCR, which ran for roughly 6 to 11 cycles, a sample-barcoded 5' primer and a J-beta primer mix were used. MiXCR, run by TCRdb on the 5' RACE reads, gives a single entry per CDR3 protein. The profile shows hundreds of thousands of distinct CDR3 sequences, 29% of them singletons. The sample taken for sequencing was blood. The receptor set was obtained from an elderly woman in good health.

This clonotype was observed a handful of times. The chain links TRBV11-1 to TRBJ2-1; 13 bases are a match to TRBD2. The CDR3 extends over 17 amino acids. J lost 8 bases, V lost 2 bases, and 9 bases had no gene match. Looked up from germline, CDR1 is SGHAT and CDR2 is FQDESV (reference sequence). CDR3 loop: CASSLIIRTSGGHEQFF. The CDR3 DNA follows: TGTGCCAGCAGCTTAATCATTAGGACTAGCGGGGGACATGAGCAGTTCTTC.

The rearrangement uses TRBV12-3 or TRBV12-4 and TRBJ2-4; possibly TRBD1 for D (6 bases). The assigned J gene may be wrong: the sequence end matches TRBJ2-7 better. The CDR3 has 15 amino acids. The chain's CDR3 is CASSTMDSVRGEQYF. Written as DNA, the CDR3 is TGTGCCAGCAGTACCATGGACAGTGTAAGGGGCGAGCAGTACTTC.

This clonotype was seen repeatedly, ten times or more. The chain joins TRBV20-1 to TRBJ2-7; D may correspond to TRBD1 or TRBD2 (5 bases each). V was pared by 1 base and J by 6 bases, with 13 bases between. The CDR3 has 13 amino acids. Germline assignment: CDR1 DFQATT and CDR2 SNEGSKA (reference sequence). This CDR3 is CSARGGSSGEQYF. Here the CDR3 DNA reads TGCAGTGCTAGAGGGGGGTCAAGTGGCGAGCAGTACTTC.

The chain recombines TRBV12-3 or TRBV12-4 with TRBJ2-3, with 8 bases that match TRBD1. Germline trimming cut 4 bases from V and 13 bases from J; bases unmatched to any gene: 16. This CDR3 spans 15 amino acids. DNA of the CDR3: TGTGCCAGCAGTTACGACAGGGGAAGCACAGATATGGAGTATTTT. Encoded protein: CASSYDRGSTDMEYF.

V usage is TRBV20-1 and J usage is TRBJ1-2, with a tentative D call TRBD1 (6 bases). Deletions cut 1 base from V and 9 bases from J, with 15 bases between. CDR3 size: 13 residues. The germline V gene has CDR1 DFQATT and CDR2 SNEGSKA (reference sequence). For the CDR3, the DNA is TGCAGTGCTAGAGTGGCCTCCCAGGGGAGCTACACCTTC. Translating it yields CSARVASQGSYTF.

This clonotype was seen more than once but under ten times. The DNA of the CDR3 is TGCGCCAGCAGCCTACTTGGGGGACTAGCGGGGGGAAACACCGGGGAGCTGTTTTTT. This codes for CASSLLGGLAGGNTGELFF. The rearrangement uses TRBV4-3 and TRBJ2-2, with 15 bases matching TRBD2. CDR3 length: 19 residues. Per germline, CDR1 LGHNA and CDR2 YSLEER. After removal of 4 bases from V and 2 bases from J, the junction contained 8 bases not matched to a gene.

This clonotype was picked up a small number of times. V usage is TRBV11-2 and J usage is TRBJ1-5; tentatively, D is TRBD1 (5 bases). V lost 1 base to trimming and J lost 4 bases, with 11 bases between them. This CDR3 has 15 amino acids. The germline V gene encodes CDR1 SGHAT and CDR2 FQNNGV. In nucleotides, the CDR3 is TGTGCCAGCAGCTTAGTGGGGGACCGAAATCAGCCCCAGCATTTT. Amino acid sequence: CASSLVGDRNQPQHF.

This clonotype was seen many times. The genes are TRBV5-1 and TRBJ2-5, with D hard to call. This CDR3 is 14 amino acids long. V lost 4 bases and J lost 2, with 12 bases in between. Germline V CDR1 and CDR2: SGHRS, YFSETQ. The CDR3 coding sequence is TGCGCCAGCAGCGATTTGACACGTCAAGAGACCCAGTACTTC. It is translated as CASSDLTRQETQYF.

The sample holds many counts of this clonotype. The chain recombines TRBV29-1 with TRBJ2-3, with a weak D call TRBD1 (5 bases). The CDR3 consists of 13 residues. Germline V gene lookup returns CDR1 SQVTM and CDR2 ANQGSEA. Trimming took off 7 bases at V and 0 bases at J, with 11 bases between the two ends. The CDR3 DNA follows: TGCAGCGCCGACAGCGCTAGCACAGATACGCAGTATTTT. Encoded protein: CSADSASTDTQYF.

The rearrangement joins TRBV5-1 to TRBJ2-2; D is unresolved. The CDR3 loop spans 16 amino acids. V dropped 0 bases and J dropped 4 bases, with 13 bases sitting between them. Looked up from germline, CDR1 is SGHRS and CDR2 is YFSETQ. CDR3 nucleotide sequence: TGCGCCAGCAGCTTGGGGGTAGCAATTGGCACCGGGGAGCTGTTTTTT. It encodes CASSLGVAIGTGELFF.

This rearrangement joins TRBV20-1 to TRBJ1-1; 7 bases are shared with TRBD1. This CDR3 comprises 17 residues. V dropped 0 bases and J dropped 2; count of bases not matched to a gene: 12. Germline-derived CDR1 and CDR2 are DFQATT and SNEGSKA (reference sequence). The CDR3 loop reads CSARDLKTDRTNTEAFF. DNA for the CDR3: TGCAGTGCTAGAGATCTCAAGACGGACAGGACCAACACTGAAGCTTTCTTT.

This sequence joins TRBV5-5 and TRBJ2-6; D is unclear. Trimming removed 1 base at V and 4 bases at J, with 15 bases between. In germline, CDR1 is SGHKS, CDR2 YYEKEE (reference sequence). This CDR3 region has 17 residues. The CDR3 nucleotides read TGTGCCAGCAGCTTGACATCGCCGGTAGCCGGGGCCAACGTCCTGACTTTC. It encodes CASSLTSPVAGANVLTF.

The chain links TRBV3-1 to TRBJ2-1; D unclear. The CDR3 runs 13 residues. Germline V gives CDR1 LGHDT, CDR2 YNNKEL (reference sequence). V lost 4 bases to trimming and J lost 7 bases, with 11 bases between them. The CDR3 loop reads CASSPTDRNEQFF. DNA for the CDR3: TGTGCCAGCAGCCCCACCGATCGAAATGAGCAGTTCTTC.

Turning to this clonotype: Just one base apart from a much larger clone, this may be a read error. This rearrangement joins TRBV20-1 to TRBJ2-1; a weak D match, TRBD2 (6 bases). Germline values: CDR1 DFQATT, CDR2 SNEGSKA (reference sequence). The CDR3 covers 15 residues. Trimming removed 2 bases at V and 6 bases at J, with 17 bases between. The CDR3 region is CSARSAGLPCNEQFF. In DNA form, the CDR3 reads TGCAGTGCTAGAAGTGCGGGACTCCCCTGCAATGAGCAGTTCTTC.

The chain combines TRBV11-3 with TRBJ2-3; D is unclear. This CDR3 region has 17 residues. Germline-derived CDR1 and CDR2 are SGHNT and YENEEA. With 1 base removed from V and 2 bases from J, the gap between germline ends came to 16 bases. The CDR3 nucleotides are TGTGCCAGCAGCTTAGGCCGCTGGGATAGCCCCACAGATACGCAGTATTTT. This encodes CASSLGRWDSPTDTQYF.

In this sample, this clonotype turned up many times. The chain has TRBV5-6 and TRBJ2-1; D perhaps matches TRBD2 (6 bases). Trimming cost V 3 bases and J 6 bases, with 13 bases left between them. This CDR3 has 14 residues. Per germline, CDR1 SGHDT and CDR2 YYEEEE. The CDR3 DNA reads as TGTGCCAGCAGCTGGAGGGTCCCCACCAATGAGCAGTTCTTC. This sequence encodes CASSWRVPTNEQFF.

V and J are TRBV18 and TRBJ1-5; D uncertain. CDR1 is KGHSH, CDR2 LQKENI, per germline. The V end lost 4 bases, the J end lost 3 bases, and 10 bases lay between the germline ends. The length of the CDR3 is 14 residues. CDR3 nucleotide sequence: TGTGCCAGCTCACTGGACGGACCCAATCAGCCCCAGCATTTT. Encoded protein: CASSLDGPNQPQHF.

This clonotype was counted a few times. This sequence may be a read error, since a much larger clone differs from it by one base. The chain is built from TRBV6-5 and TRBJ2-3, with D tentatively TRBD2 (7 bases). Germline V lookup: CDR1 MNHEY, CDR2 SVGAGI. The CDR3 loop spans 15 amino acids. The CDR3 reads CACSYWGGVSDTQYF. CDR3 nucleotide sequence: TGTGCCTGCAGTTATTGGGGGGGCGTGTCAGATACGCAGTATTTT.

This clonotype appeared a few times. The gene calls are TRBV20-1 and TRBJ1-5, with D possibly TRBD1 on 5 matching bases. This CDR3 contains 13 residues. V lost 6 bases, J lost 5 bases, and 14 bases lay in between. The germline V gene encodes CDR1 DFQATT and CDR2 SNEGSKA (reference sequence). The CDR3 protein is CSASQGRDQPQHF. CDR3 DNA sequence: TGCAGTGCGTCGCAGGGAAGGGATCAGCCCCAGCATTTT.

The chain is built from TRBV13 and TRBJ2-5, with 8 bases fitting TRBD1. The V and J ends lost 3 bases and 11 bases, in that order; junction bases with no gene match: 14. The CDR3 length is 15 residues. CDR1 is PRHDT and CDR2 is FYEKMQ in the germline V gene (reference sequence). CDR3 residues: CASSLGQVINDEQYF. DNA for the CDR3: TGTGCCAGCAGCTTGGGACAGGTCATTAACGATGAGCAGTACTTC.

This clonotype was detected ten times or more. This sequence joins TRBV7-9 and TRBJ2-3, with TRBD2 matching 8 bases. Germline-derived CDR1 and CDR2 are SEHNR and FQNEAQ (reference sequence). The V and J ends lost 5 bases and 7 bases, in that order; junction bases with no gene match: 8. The CDR3 is made up of 14 amino acids. The CDR3 is CASSISGAGNTQYF. The CDR3 nucleotides read TGTGCCAGCAGCATTAGCGGGGCCGGGAATACGCAGTATTTT.

There are many counts of this clonotype. The rearrangement links TRBV3-1 to TRBJ2-4; D possibly uses TRBD1 or TRBD2 (6 bases each). Germline CDR1 reads LGHDT; CDR2 reads YNNKEL (reference sequence). Trimming took off 1 base at V and 0 bases at J, with 16 bases between the two ends. The CDR3 sequence is 18 residues long. CDR3 bases: TGTGCCAGCAGCCAAGGCCGCGGAGGGACACTAGCCAAAAACATTCAGTACTTC. Protein: CASSQGRGGTLAKNIQYF.

Remarks on this clonotype: A read error may be the cause here, since a much bigger clone is one base away. The J gene is TRBJ2-7, the V gene TRBV5-6; 8 positions agree with TRBD1. The DNA end is more similar to TRBJ2-5, so the J call may be wrong. The CDR3 is 18 amino acids. Germline CDR1 is SGHDT and CDR2 is YYEEEE. CDR3 bases: TGTGCCAGCAGCTTCGGGGCGACAGGGGCGACTAGGGGAGAGACCCAGTACTTC. Residues: CASSFGATGATRGETQYF.

This clonotype was seen only a few times. The genes are TRBV10-2 and TRBJ1-5, with 9 positions matching TRBD1. The CDR3 runs to 17 residues. With V trimmed by 0 bases and J by 2 bases, 5 bases remained unmatched. Germline CDR1 WSHSY, CDR2 SAAADI. In DNA, the CDR3 is TGCGCCAGCAGTGAGTCAAGGACAGGGGTGGGCAATCAGCCCCAGCATTTT. The encoded protein is CASSESRTGVGNQPQHF.

There are a few counts of this clonotype. This clone may be a read error of a much larger clone one base away. This chain uses TRBV15 with TRBJ2-7; D not certain. The CDR3 consists of 12 residues. Germline loops: CDR1 LNHNV, CDR2 YYDKDF (reference sequence). CDR3: CAASKEVGEQYF. The CDR3 DNA follows: TGTGCCGCCAGCAAAGAGGTTGGGGAGCAGTACTTC.